One and the same sample provided the 9 T cell receptor beta chains below, sequenced in a study of yellow fever vaccine responses in identical twins. One entry per CDR3 protein results from TCRdb running MiXCR on the RT-PCR reads. This table has about 5,800 distinct CDR3 sequences, under 80% appearing once. The specimen was T cells from blood (PBMCs), unsorted or a sorted subset (not recorded which), collected before or after yellow fever vaccination (not recorded which). These receptors all come from a woman under 30 who received the yellow fever vaccine.

The table lists this clonotype with a few counts. The chain carries TRBV18 and TRBJ2-7, with 7 nucleotides matching TRBD1. Germline CDR1 reads KGHSH; CDR2 reads LQKENI. J lost 0 bases, V lost 6 bases, and 5 bases had no gene match. The CDR3 runs to 14 residues. The CDR3 loop is CASSTGPSSYEQYF. The CDR3, as DNA: TGTGCCAGCTCGACAGGGCCCAGCTCCTACGAGCAGTACTTC.

This chain joins TRBV5-4 and TRBJ2-1; tentatively, D is TRBD2 (5 bases). This CDR3 has 14 residues. V shed 2 bases and J shed 7 bases, with 13 bases lying between them. Germline V CDR1 and CDR2: SGHNT, YYREEE (reference sequence). The DNA of the CDR3 is TGTGCCAGCAGCTTCAGCGGACCGGGGAATGAGCAGTTCTTC. It encodes CASSFSGPGNEQFF.

The rearrangement links TRBV11-2 to TRBJ2-3; D call uncertain. CDR3 length: 14 residues. Germline V gene sequence: CDR1 SGHAT, CDR2 FQNNGV. Trimming removed 5 bases from V and 3 bases from J, with 12 bases in between. The CDR3 protein is CASSPIPSTDTQYF. The CDR3 nucleotides read TGTGCCAGCAGCCCAATCCCCTCGACAGATACGCAGTATTTT. Full variable domain (rest looked up from reference TRBV11-2 and TRBJ2-3): EAGVAQSPRYKIIEKRQSVAFWCNPISGHATLYWYQQILGQGPKLLIQFQNNGVVDDSQLPKDRFSAERLKGVDSTLKIQPAKLEDSAVYLCASSPIPSTDTQYFGPGTRLTVL.

This chain uses TRBV18 with TRBJ1-4; D unclear. Trimming took 2 bases from V and 5 from J, leaving 3 bases between them. Per germline, CDR1 KGHSH and CDR2 LQKENI. The CDR3 totals 12 residues. CDR3 in amino acids: CASSPGNEKLFF. The CDR3 DNA follows: TGTGCCAGCTCACCAGGGAATGAAAAACTGTTTTTT.

The CDR3 DNA reads TGTGCCACCAGCTTAGGAGCGGGCAGCGAAGAGACCCAGTACTTC. It encodes CATSLGAGSEETQYF. The chain carries TRBV15 and TRBJ2-5; D is perhaps TRBD2 (6 bases). CDR3 length: 15 residues. Germline V gene lookup returns CDR1 LNHNV and CDR2 YYDKDF (reference sequence). Trimming stripped 5 bases from V and 3 bases from J, with 16 bases between.

The chain employs TRBV29-1 and TRBJ1-2; D ambiguous. Trimming left V 5 bases short and J 8 bases short, with 15 bases between. CDR1 is SQVTM and CDR2 is ANQGSEA in the germline V gene. The CDR3 totals 12 residues. In DNA, the CDR3 is TGCAGCGTTTCCGAAACCCGGACGGGCTACACCTTC. The encoded protein is CSVSETRTGYTF.

The rearrangement links TRBV12-3 or TRBV12-4 to TRBJ2-7; D is unclear. V lost 6 bases to trimming and J lost 9 bases, with 18 bases between them. The CDR3 totals 13 residues. CDR3 bases: TGTGCCAGCAGATCTACCGACGGTCGCGGGCAGTACTTC. Protein: CASRSTDGRGQYF.

The CDR3 spells CSGVTGTTEAFF. The CDR3 DNA follows: TGCAGCGGTGTAACAGGGACCACTGAAGCTTTCTTT. The rearrangement uses TRBV29-1 and TRBJ1-1, with D tentatively TRBD1 (6 bases). Trimming took off 7 bases at V and 4 bases at J, with 13 bases between the two ends. Germline V lookup: CDR1 SQVTM, CDR2 ANQGSEA. The CDR3 loop spans 12 amino acids.

This chain joins TRBV7-2 and TRBJ2-5, with 8 bases fitting TRBD2. Germline V gene lookup returns CDR1 SGHTA and CDR2 FQGNSA. The CDR3 is 15 residues long. The J segment lost 4 bases and the V segment lost 0 bases, leaving 4 bases of the junction unmatched. This CDR3 reads CASSLAVGRVETQYF. CDR3 DNA: TGTGCCAGCAGCTTAGCCGTCGGGAGGGTAGAGACCCAGTACTTC.